The 30 T cell receptor beta chains presented below share a single source sample, sequenced in a study of CD8 T cells in ankylosing spondylitis. General study points: One TCR beta motif, made up of 7 or 8 highly homologous variants, appeared characteristic of ankylosing spondylitis blood.

TCRdb recomputed calls from the 5' RACE reads with MiXCR, one row per CDR3 protein. The data hold approximately 520,000 distinct CDR3 sequences, with less than 6% observed a single time. Their specific antigens are unknown. Material for sequencing was blood, either unsorted or a sorted T cell fraction (not recorded which). Receptors originate from a male donor with ankylosing spondylitis.

Many counts were recorded for this clonotype. This chain links TRBV20-1 with TRBJ2-2; D call uncertain. Trimming shortened V by 5 bases and J by 6 bases, and 16 bases separated the two germline ends. This CDR3 region has 14 residues. Germline CDR1 and CDR2: DFQATT and SNEGSKA (reference sequence). For the CDR3, the DNA is TGCAGTGCTCCGGCCCCACCAGGCCCCGGGGAGCTGTTTTTT. Protein product: CSAPAPPGPGELFF.

V is TRBV20-1 and J is TRBJ1-2, with D hard to call. The CDR3 runs 12 residues. Trimming shortened V by 3 bases and J by 7 bases, and 12 bases separated the two germline ends. From germline, CDR1 is DFQATT and CDR2 SNEGSKA (reference sequence). CDR3 amino acids: CSASSSASGYTF. CDR3 DNA: TGCAGTGCTAGTTCATCGGCCTCTGGCTACACCTTC.

This clonotype came up many times. The rearrangement links TRBV5-1 to TRBJ1-2; weak D call: TRBD1 (6 bases). The germline V gene has CDR1 SGHRS and CDR2 YFSETQ. This CDR3 region has 14 residues. Trimming removed 0 bases from V and 4 bases from J, with 10 bases in between. The CDR3 is CASSLAEGVYGYTF. CDR3 DNA: TGCGCCAGCAGCTTGGCCGAGGGGGTCTATGGCTACACCTTC.

Ten or more counts support this clonotype. The rearrangement links TRBV20-1 to TRBJ2-1; 7 bases agree with TRBD2. The V and J ends lost 6 bases and 5 bases, in that order; junction bases with no gene match: 22. CDR3 length: 18 amino acids. Germline assignment: CDR1 DFQATT and CDR2 SNEGSKA (reference sequence). This CDR3 reads CSAEDAGEKGYRDNEQFF. DNA for the CDR3: TGCAGTGCAGAGGACGCGGGAGAAAAAGGGTACAGAGACAATGAGCAGTTCTTC.

This clonotype appeared many times. The chain links TRBV29-1 to TRBJ2-3, with TRBD1 identical over 8 bases. The germline V gene encodes CDR1 SQVTM and CDR2 ANQGSEA. J gave up 1 base and V 4 bases, and 4 bases lay outside the gene matches. The CDR3 consists of 14 residues. CDR3 region: CSVVGTGRTDTQYF. CDR3 bases: TGCAGCGTTGTTGGGACAGGACGCACAGATACGCAGTATTTT.

This clonotype was found many times. This chain uses TRBV10-3 with TRBJ2-3, with 8 nucleotides matching TRBD2. Germline V gene data show CDR1 as ENHRY and CDR2 as SYGVKD. Unmatched junction bases numbered 5, after V lost 7 bases and J lost 2 bases. CDR3 length: 14 residues. As DNA, the CDR3 is TGTGCCATCAACCGGGGGGGAGACACAGATACGCAGTATTTT. Encoded protein: CAINRGGDTDTQYF.

This clonotype was seen many times. The genes are TRBV27 and TRBJ1-5, with 8 nucleotides matching TRBD1. This CDR3 region has 16 residues. V gave up 5 bases and J gave up 4 bases; unmatched junction bases: 10. CDR1 MNHEY and CDR2 SMNVEV come from the germline V gene (reference sequence). CDR3 nucleotides: TGTGCCAGCAGTCTCAGGACAGGGTACGGGAATCAGCCCCAGCATTTT. Its translation: CASSLRTGYGNQPQHF.

This clonotype came up many times. The chain couples TRBV5-1 to TRBJ1-1; D may be TRBD1 (5 bases). The germline gives CDR1 SGHRS, CDR2 YFSETQ. CDR3 length equals 15 residues. Trimming removed 4 bases at V and 3 bases at J, with 16 bases between. This CDR3 is CASSLGTGGYTEAFF. In nucleotides, the CDR3 is TGCGCCAGCAGCCTAGGAACAGGAGGCTACACTGAAGCTTTCTTT.

This clonotype has at least ten counts. The chain recombines TRBV5-1 with TRBJ1-1, with TRBD1 matching over 8 bases. Germline V gene lookup returns CDR1 SGHRS and CDR2 YFSETQ. CDR3 size: 16 residues. Trimming took 4 bases from V and 0 from J; bases not matched to a gene: 8. CDR3 amino acids: CASSTGTGSMNTEAFF. For the CDR3, the DNA is TGCGCCAGCAGCACCGGGACAGGCTCGATGAACACTGAAGCTTTCTTT.

The count of this clonotype is one. V usage is TRBV12-3 or TRBV12-4 and J usage is TRBJ2-2, with TRBD2 identical over 9 bases. V shed 2 bases, J shed 6 bases, and the junction held 22 bases outside the gene matches. The length of the CDR3 is 21 residues. CDR3 amino acids: CASSLPTRLAVDPLPPGELFF. The DNA of the CDR3 is TGTGCCAGCAGTTTACCGACCAGACTAGCGGTCGATCCCCTCCCCCCCGGGGAGCTGTTTTTT.

The DNA for the CDR3 is TGCAGTGCTCAATATACTAGCGGGGGAAGAGCAGATACGCAGTATTTT. Translated: CSAQYTSGGRADTQYF. The chain couples TRBV20-1 to TRBJ2-3; TRBD2 aligns across 11 bases. Per the germline V gene, CDR1 is DFQATT and CDR2 is SNEGSKA (reference sequence). The trim removed 5 bases at V and 4 bases at J, leaving 11 bases unmatched. The CDR3 is made up of 16 amino acids.

This clonotype has ten or more counts. The chain is built from TRBV29-1 and TRBJ2-3, with D possibly being TRBD2 (6 bases). Deletions cut 4 bases from V and 6 bases from J, with 14 bases between. The CDR3 sequence is 13 residues long. Per the germline V gene, CDR1 is SQVTM and CDR2 is ANQGSEA. Here the CDR3 DNA reads TGCAGCGTTGGGGGGGTGGTGACTGATACGCAGTATTTT. It translates to CSVGGVVTDTQYF.

This clonotype has a count of ten or more. V is TRBV7-9 and J is TRBJ2-6; possible D gene TRBD2, 5 bases. V was pared by 5 bases and J by 2 bases, with 10 bases between. Germline lookup yields CDR1 SEHNR and CDR2 FQNEAQ (reference sequence). The CDR3 is made up of 15 amino acids. DNA of the CDR3: TGTGCCAGCAGCCACTTGGAGGCTGGGGCCAACGTCCTGACTTTC. It encodes CASSHLEAGANVLTF.

This clonotype showed up many times. This chain connects TRBV6-1 to TRBJ1-1; 8 bases are a match to TRBD1. Germline CDR1 and CDR2: MNHNS and SASEGT. There are 14 residues in the CDR3. The V segment lost 6 bases and the J segment 5 bases; nucleotides outside the gene matches: 8. The CDR3 region has the DNA TGTGCCAGCAGACCCGGACAGGGAAGGACTGAAGCTTTCTTT. Its protein is CASRPGQGRTEAFF.

This clonotype was counted ten times or more. The chain uses TRBV7-2 and TRBJ2-3, with unresolved D. This CDR3 is 14 amino acids long. The germline gives CDR1 SGHTA, CDR2 FQGNSA. V was trimmed by 6 bases and J by 1 base, leaving 11 bases between them. Written as DNA, the CDR3 is TGTGCCAGCAGTGTCTACGCCGGCACAGATACGCAGTATTTT. This sequence encodes CASSVYAGTDTQYF.

For this clonotype: Just one base apart from a much larger clone, this may be a read error. The chain recombines TRBV6-6 with TRBJ2-7; 7 nucleotides match TRBD1. The CDR3 extends over 13 amino acids. Germline CDR1 and CDR2: MNHNY and SVGAGI (reference sequence). V was clipped by 6 bases and J by 3 bases; unmatched bases: 5. This chain's CDR3 is CASSSDRNYEQYF. The CDR3 DNA reads as TGTGCCAGCAGCTCGGACAGGAACTACGAGCAGTACTTC.

The chain has TRBV7-2 and TRBJ1-1, with 9 bases fitting TRBD1. CDR3 length equals 15 residues. V trimming: 6 bases; J trimming: 1 base; junction bases outside the gene matches: 6. From germline, CDR1 is SGHTA and CDR2 FQGNSA. CDR3 nucleotide sequence: TGTGCCAGCAGTTCCCTGGGACAGGGGAACACTGAAGCTTTCTTT. This translates into CASSSLGQGNTEAFF.

This clonotype was seen many times. The rearrangement uses TRBV7-9 and TRBJ2-2, with 10 bases identical to TRBD1. The V segment lost 5 bases and the J segment 4 bases; nucleotides outside the gene matches: 4. Germline-derived CDR1 and CDR2 are SEHNR and FQNEAQ (reference sequence). The CDR3 has 15 amino acids. The CDR3 DNA sequence: TGTGCCAGCAGCAAGGGACAGGGGAGCACCGGGGAGCTGTTTTTT. Encoded protein: CASSKGQGSTGELFF.

This clonotype was recorded at least ten times. V and J are TRBV5-1 and TRBJ1-2, with D uncertain. The CDR3 totals 14 residues. Trimming took off 4 bases at V and 7 bases at J, with 17 bases between the two ends. CDR1 and CDR2 (germline): SGHRS, YFSETQ. In DNA form, the CDR3 reads TGCGCCAGCAGCCCCTTAGGGAGGTTGAGTGGCTACACCTTC. It specifies CASSPLGRLSGYTF.

This clonotype has at least ten counts. The chain carries TRBV7-2 and TRBJ2-7; no clear D gene. V was cut by 5 bases and J by 7 bases, with 21 bases left in between. Germline loops: CDR1 SGHTA, CDR2 FQGNSA. CDR3 length: 15 amino acids. The CDR3 bases are TGTGCCAGCAGCCCAAAACCACCCCTTAACCCTGAGCAGTACTTC. Its translation: CASSPKPPLNPEQYF.

This clonotype appeared many times. The gene calls are TRBV6-2 or TRBV6-3 and TRBJ2-5; D is uncertain. The CDR3 is 14 residues long. The germline gives CDR1 MNHEY, CDR2 SVGEGT. Trimming took off 0 bases at V and 5 bases at J, with 10 bases between the two ends. The CDR3 protein is CASSYSRSRETQYF. CDR3 in DNA: TGTGCCAGCAGTTACTCTCGAAGTCGCGAGACCCAGTACTTC.

This clonotype was picked up many times. The genes are TRBV13 and TRBJ1-1; no clear D. The CDR3 loop spans 11 amino acids. With 3 bases removed from V and 10 bases from J, the gap between germline ends came to 9 bases. Germline assignment: CDR1 PRHDT and CDR2 FYEKMQ (reference sequence). The CDR3 protein is CASSFGQPAFF. The CDR3 DNA reads TGTGCCAGCAGCTTCGGTCAGCCAGCTTTCTTT.

This clonotype was seen ten or more times. The chain employs TRBV5-1 and TRBJ2-5; a weak D match, TRBD2 (5 bases). Germline CDR1 and CDR2: SGHRS and YFSETQ. CDR3 length: 13 amino acids. V was cut by 5 bases and J by 5 bases, with 13 bases left in between. CDR3 in amino acids: CASRILSEETQYF. CDR3 bases: TGCGCCAGCAGAATTCTTAGCGAGGAGACCCAGTACTTC.

This clonotype was recorded at least ten times. This chain joins TRBV28 and TRBJ2-6; a possible D gene is TRBD1 (6 bases). This CDR3 has 14 residues. Trimming cost V 7 bases and J 4 bases, with 11 bases left between them. Germline V gene sequence: CDR1 MDHEN, CDR2 SYDVKM. CDR3 loop: CASNGQSGANVLTF. The CDR3 bases are TGTGCCAGCAATGGACAGTCGGGGGCCAACGTCCTGACTTTC.

The sample holds a few counts of this clonotype. The chain carries TRBV12-3 or TRBV12-4 and TRBJ2-2; 8 bases line up with TRBD2. The CDR3 length is 14 residues. V gave up 6 bases and J gave up 3 bases; unmatched junction bases: 3. The CDR3 loop is CASSGGADTGELFF. The CDR3 region has the DNA TGTGCCAGCAGCGGGGGGGCGGACACCGGGGAGCTGTTTTTT.

This clonotype was recorded many times. The V call is TRBV28, the J call TRBJ1-5; D might be TRBD1 (5 bases). Germline loops: CDR1 MDHEN, CDR2 SYDVKM. V dropped 5 bases and J dropped 10 bases, with 24 bases sitting between them. This CDR3 comprises 16 residues. The CDR3 region is CASSGRGAASMFPQHF. In nucleotides, the CDR3 is TGTGCCAGCAGTGGCCGAGGGGCCGCTTCGATGTTTCCCCAGCATTTT.

This clonotype was recorded many times. The chain recombines TRBV27 with TRBJ1-2; D might be TRBD1 (5 bases). Germline lookup yields CDR1 MNHEY and CDR2 SMNVEV (reference sequence). The CDR3 covers 14 residues. V was pared by 8 bases and J by 2 bases, with 15 bases between. The CDR3 here is CASGLLGANYGYTF. The DNA for the CDR3 is TGTGCCAGCGGCCTATTAGGGGCCAACTATGGCTACACCTTC.

This clonotype was detected many times. J is TRBJ2-7 and V is TRBV20-1; 8 nucleotides match TRBD1. The length of the CDR3 is 15 residues. V trimming: 0 bases; J trimming: 7 bases; junction bases outside the gene matches: 11. Looked up from germline, CDR1 is DFQATT and CDR2 is SNEGSKA (reference sequence). In DNA, the CDR3 is TGCAGTGCTAGAGATCCCAGGCAGGGGGCTGGAGAGCAGTACTTC. Translating gives CSARDPRQGAGEQYF.

This clonotype appeared many times. The rearrangement joins TRBV10-2 to TRBJ2-1; 9 bases are a match to TRBD1. The CDR3 is 16 residues long. CDR1 WSHSY and CDR2 SAAADI come from the germline V gene. J was trimmed by 2 bases and V by 5 bases; bases with no gene match: 7. The CDR3 DNA is TGCGCCAGCAGTAAGGACAGGGGATCGGCCTACAATGAGCAGTTCTTC. It specifies CASSKDRGSAYNEQFF.

This chain joins TRBV3-1 and TRBJ2-3, with 7 bases aligning to TRBD2. Germline loops: CDR1 LGHDT, CDR2 YNNKEL (reference sequence). This CDR3 spans 14 amino acids. After removal of 3 bases from V and 6 bases from J, the junction contained 6 bases not matched to a gene. This CDR3 is CASSQSAGEDTQYF. CDR3 coding DNA: TGTGCCAGCAGCCAGTCGGCGGGAGAGGATACGCAGTATTTT.